This T cell receptor beta chain is from a study of T cells after yellow fever vaccination. TCRdb re-derived calls from the 5' RACE reads in MiXCR, one entry per CDR3 protein. Among 300,000 or so distinct CDR3 sequences listed, 7% to 10% were seen once. This clonotype has more than one count but fewer than ten. V lost 3 bases and J 2 bases, leaving 11 bases between the germline ends. Per the germline V gene, CDR1 is SGHTA and CDR2 is FQGNSA. The length of the CDR3 is 15 residues. The TCR sequence derives from a man aged 18-30 years who received the YFV17D yellow fever vaccine. The chain employs TRBV7-2 and TRBJ2-1, with a tentative D call TRBD1 (5 bases). The source was PBMCs, collected about 49 days after the first yellow fever vaccination. The CDR3 loop reads CASSLGSGTYNEQFF. In DNA, the CDR3 is TGTGCCAGCAGCTTGGGATCAGGGACCTACAATGAGCAGTTCTTC.